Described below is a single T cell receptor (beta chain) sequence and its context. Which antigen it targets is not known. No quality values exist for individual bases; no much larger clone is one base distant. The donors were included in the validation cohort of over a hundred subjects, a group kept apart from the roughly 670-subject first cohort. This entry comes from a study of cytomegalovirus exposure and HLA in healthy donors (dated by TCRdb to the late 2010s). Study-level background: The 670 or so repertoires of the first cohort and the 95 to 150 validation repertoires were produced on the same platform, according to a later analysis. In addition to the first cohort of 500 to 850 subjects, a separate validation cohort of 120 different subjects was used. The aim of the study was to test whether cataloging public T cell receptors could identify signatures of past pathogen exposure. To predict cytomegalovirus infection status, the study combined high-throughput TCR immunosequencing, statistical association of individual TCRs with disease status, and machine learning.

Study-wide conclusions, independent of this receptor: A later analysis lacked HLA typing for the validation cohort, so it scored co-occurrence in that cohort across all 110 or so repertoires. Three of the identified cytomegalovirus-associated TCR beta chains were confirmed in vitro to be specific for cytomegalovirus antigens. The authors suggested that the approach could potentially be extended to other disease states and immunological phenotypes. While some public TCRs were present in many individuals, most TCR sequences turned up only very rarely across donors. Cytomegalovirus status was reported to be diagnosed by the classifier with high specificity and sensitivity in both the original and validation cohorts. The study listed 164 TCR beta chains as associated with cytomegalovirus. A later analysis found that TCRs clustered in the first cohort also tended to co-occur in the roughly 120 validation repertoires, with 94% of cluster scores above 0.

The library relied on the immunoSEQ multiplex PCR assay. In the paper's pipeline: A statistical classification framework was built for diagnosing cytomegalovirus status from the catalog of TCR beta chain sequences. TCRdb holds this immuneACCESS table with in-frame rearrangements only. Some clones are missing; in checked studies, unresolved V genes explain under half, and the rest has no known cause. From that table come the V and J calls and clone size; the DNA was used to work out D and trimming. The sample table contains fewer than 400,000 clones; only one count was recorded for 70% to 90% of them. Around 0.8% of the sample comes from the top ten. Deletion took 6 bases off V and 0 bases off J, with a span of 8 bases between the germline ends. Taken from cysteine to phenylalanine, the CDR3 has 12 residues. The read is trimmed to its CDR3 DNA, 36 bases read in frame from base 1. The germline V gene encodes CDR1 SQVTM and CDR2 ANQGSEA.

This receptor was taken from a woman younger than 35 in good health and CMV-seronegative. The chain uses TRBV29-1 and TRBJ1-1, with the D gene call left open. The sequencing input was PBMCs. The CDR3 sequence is CSVQALNTEAFF. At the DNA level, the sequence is TGCAGCGTCCAGGCTTTGAACACTGAAGCTTTCTTT.